These 19 T cell receptor beta chains came from one sample sequenced in a study of identical twins. In TCRdb, the 5' RACE reads were re-called with MiXCR into one record per CDR3 protein. The sample has hundreds of thousands of distinct CDR3 sequences; around 8.3% are singletons. The data were also submitted as part of a second study, on yellow fever vaccine responses in identical twins.

Sequencing was carried out using PBMCs. The receptor set was obtained from a woman under 30 in good health.

The chain carries TRBV28 and TRBJ2-3, with 7 nucleotides matching TRBD2. In germline, CDR1 is MDHEN, CDR2 SYDVKM. CDR3 length equals 16 residues. V was pared by 5 bases and J by 0 bases, with 8 bases of the junction left unmatched. The CDR3 nucleotides are TGTGCCAGCAGTCTGCCGGGACTACCGAGCACAGATACGCAGTATTTT. Its protein is CASSLPGLPSTDTQYF.

The rearrangement links TRBV7-2 to TRBJ2-3; no reliable D call. Looked up from germline, CDR1 is SGHTA and CDR2 is FQGNSA. V was cut by 4 bases and J by 1 base, with 12 bases left in between. The CDR3 totals 15 residues. The CDR3 DNA sequence: TGTGCCAGCAGCTCATCACCTGTACGCACAGATACGCAGTATTTT. It codes for CASSSSPVRTDTQYF.

This clonotype occurred a few times. In nucleotides, the CDR3 is TGTGCCAGCAGTTTAAAGAATAGAGGGGATAGCAATCAGCCCCAGCATTTT. Amino acid sequence: CASSLKNRGDSNQPQHF. The V gene is TRBV27, the J gene TRBJ1-5, with D maybe TRBD1 (5 bases). Germline V gene lookup returns CDR1 MNHEY and CDR2 SMNVEV (reference sequence). CDR3 size: 17 residues. V was shortened by 2 bases and J by 0 bases, with 14 bases between the two germline ends.

V and J are TRBV5-1 and TRBJ2-7; the D is unclear. Germline-derived CDR1 and CDR2 are SGHRS and YFSETQ. Trimming removed 1 base at V and 2 bases at J, with 16 bases between. The CDR3 consists of 16 residues. The DNA for the CDR3 is TGCGCCAGCAGCTTGCTGGGTGTGGGCTCAGCCTACGAGCAGTACTTC. Its protein product is CASSLLGVGSAYEQYF. The entire variable domain, with the rest obtained from reference TRBV5-1 and TRBJ2-7, is as follows: KAGVTQTPRYLIKTRGQQVTLSCSPISGHRSVSWYQQTPGQGLQFLFEYFSETQRNKGNFPGRFSGRQFSNSRSEMNVSTLELGDSALYLCASSLLGVGSAYEQYFGPGTRLTVT.

The chain links TRBV20-1 to TRBJ2-7, with D possibly matching TRBD1 (5 bases). CDR3 length: 13 residues. Germline CDR1 reads DFQATT; CDR2 reads SNEGSKA (reference sequence). V was cut by 6 bases and J by 0 bases, with 12 bases left in between. The CDR3 DNA follows: TGCAGTGCCGACAGATTCAACTCCTACGAGCAGTACTTC. Translated: CSADRFNSYEQYF.

This chain links TRBV6-5 with TRBJ1-1; TRBD1 is a possible D gene (5 bases). Trimming shortened V by 2 bases and J by 3 bases, and 10 bases separated the two germline ends. The CDR3 runs 14 residues. CDR1 MNHEY and CDR2 SVGAGI come from the germline V gene. For the CDR3, the DNA is TGTGCCAGCAGTTACAGGGGAGGAGACACTGAAGCTTTCTTT. This translates into CASSYRGGDTEAFF.

V usage is TRBV7-2 and J usage is TRBJ2-3; D is undetermined. CDR1 is SGHTA, CDR2 FQGNSA, per germline. This CDR3 region has 15 residues. Between the trimmed V and J ends, which lost 1 base and 4 bases, there was a span of 12 bases. CDR3 in DNA: TGTGCCAGCAGCTTAGTACTCTTGTCCCCAGATACGCAGTATTTT. As protein: CASSLVLLSPDTQYF.

V and J are TRBV4-3 and TRBJ2-4; 8 bases fit TRBD2. The V segment lost 2 bases and the J segment 1 base; nucleotides outside the gene matches: 10. CDR1 and CDR2 from the germline V gene are LGHNA and YSLEER. This CDR3 contains 18 residues. The CDR3 reads CASSQNVVSGGAKNIQYF. The CDR3 bases are TGCGCCAGCAGCCAAAACGTGGTGAGCGGGGGCGCCAAAAACATTCAGTACTTC.

This clonotype was found a few times. V gene TRBV27 combines with J gene TRBJ2-7; D might be TRBD1 (6 bases). Looked up from germline, CDR1 is MNHEY and CDR2 is SMNVEV (reference sequence). The CDR3 spans 15 residues. The V end lost 0 bases, the J end lost 2 bases, and 11 bases lay between the germline ends. Here the CDR3 reads CASSLSPDSTYEQYF. CDR3 nucleotide sequence: TGTGCCAGCAGTTTATCCCCGGACAGCACCTACGAGCAGTACTTC.

This clonotype was seen only a few times. This chain links TRBV21-1 with TRBJ1-6. TRBV21-1 is a documented pseudogene. The CDR3 is 14 residues long. The CDR3 nucleotides are TGTGCCAGCAGCAAAGTGAGGAGTTGGTCACCCCTCCACTTT. It specifies CASSKVRSWSPLHF.

This clonotype was counted between two and nine times. The chain joins TRBV5-1 to TRBJ2-3, with 7 bases aligning to TRBD2. This CDR3 spans 14 amino acids. The V gene's germline CDR1 is SGHRS and CDR2 YFSETQ. J gave up 2 bases and V 6 bases, and 6 bases lay outside the gene matches. This chain's CDR3 is CASKAGEPTDTQYF. The CDR3 nucleotides read TGCGCCAGCAAGGCGGGGGAGCCCACAGATACGCAGTATTTT.

This clonotype has at least ten counts. The chain uses TRBV20-1 and TRBJ2-7, with 13 bases that match TRBD2. Losses at the gene ends were 6 bases for V and 5 bases for J; bases not matched to a gene: 4. Germline CDR1 is DFQATT and CDR2 is SNEGSKA (reference sequence). This CDR3 has 13 amino acids. In DNA form, the CDR3 reads TGCAGTGCCCGGACTAGCGGGAGCAACGAGCAGTACTTC. Protein product: CSARTSGSNEQYF.

The rearrangement uses TRBV11-1 and TRBJ2-7; tentative D call: TRBD2 (5 bases). Germline CDR1 SGHAT, CDR2 FQDESV (reference sequence). Trimming took 5 bases from V and 3 from J, leaving 11 bases between them. This CDR3 has 13 residues. The CDR3 region is CASSPDGIYEQYF. CDR3 coding DNA: TGTGCCAGCAGCCCCGACGGGATCTACGAGCAGTACTTC.

This clonotype occurred many times. The chain joins TRBV6-2 or TRBV6-3 to TRBJ2-7; D call uncertain. In germline, CDR1 is MNHEY, CDR2 SVGEGT. CDR3 length: 12 residues. Trimming removed 6 bases from V and 2 bases from J, with 8 bases in between. CDR3 nucleotide sequence: TGTGCCAGCAGGGGCGGCACCTACGAGCAGTACTTC. Translating gives CASRGGTYEQYF.

This clonotype was counted only a few times. The chain is built from TRBV10-3 and TRBJ2-7, with TRBD2 as a possible D gene (5 bases). CDR3 size: 13 residues. V lost 11 bases, J lost 2 bases, and 16 bases lay in between. The germline V gene encodes CDR1 ENHRY and CDR2 SYGVKD. This CDR3 reads CASRGLGPYEQYF. The CDR3 DNA is TGTGCCTCCCGAGGGCTGGGTCCCTACGAGCAGTACTTC.

V and J are TRBV2 and TRBJ2-7; D gene uncertain. The CDR3 spans 11 residues. The V end lost 6 bases, the J end lost 4 bases, and 7 bases lay between the germline ends. Germline loops: CDR1 SNHLY, CDR2 FYNNEI. The CDR3 DNA sequence: TGTGCCAGCAGGATGACTTACGAGCAGTACTTC. Encoded protein: CASRMTYEQYF.

The rearrangement joins TRBV12-3 or TRBV12-4 to TRBJ2-3; possibly TRBD1 for D (6 bases). The CDR3 consists of 14 residues. Trimming left V 8 bases short and J 2 bases short, with 14 bases between. In DNA form, the CDR3 reads TGTGCCAGCTGCCCTGGGACATACACAGATACGCAGTATTTT. Amino acids: CASCPGTYTDTQYF.

This clonotype was counted ten times or more. V is TRBV14 and J is TRBJ2-1; D not resolved. Trimming stripped 5 bases from V and 4 bases from J, with 12 bases between. The CDR3 has 14 residues. CDR1 SGHDN and CDR2 FVKESK come from the germline V gene. The chain's CDR3 is CASSDIGRYNEQFF. The CDR3 DNA reads as TGTGCCAGCAGCGATATAGGACGTTACAATGAGCAGTTCTTC.

The chain is built from TRBV19 and TRBJ2-5, with D possibly matching TRBD2 (5 bases). Germline lookup yields CDR1 LNHDA and CDR2 SQIVND (reference sequence). The CDR3 runs to 15 residues. V lost 6 bases and J lost 1, with 15 bases in between. The CDR3 reads CASSGVSTAQETQYF. In DNA, the CDR3 is TGTGCCAGTAGCGGGGTTTCAACCGCCCAAGAGACCCAGTACTTC.